This record concerns one T cell receptor beta chain sequence. Authors' methods: Reference gene primer amplification gave estimated nucleated cell counts. This table comes from immunoSEQ multiplex PCR, and its TCRdb copy is limited to in-frame clones, with some not included. V and J calls and clone size are those listed in that table; D and trimming were worked out from the DNA. The data contain around 70,000 clones, 88% of them singletons. This specimen belongs to a study of blood T cell repertoires in COVID-19. For the study at large: Material from acute and convalescent COVID-19 was sourced from the United States, Italy and Spain. The cDNA or gDNA used as material had been derived from T cells, B-cell-depleted T cells, or PBMCs.

The CDR3 spans 15 residues. J lost 3 bases, V lost 0 bases, and 4 bases had no gene match. CDR1 is SGHDN and CDR2 is FVKESK in the germline V gene. The TCR originated in a woman of 80 years or more with active or convalescent COVID-19. The chain employs TRBV14 and TRBJ2-7, with TRBD2 identical over 8 bases. The sequenced material came from peripheral blood. The CDR3 DNA sequence: TGTGCCAGCAGCCAAGAGGCGGGGGGCCTCTACGAGCAGTACTTC. Amino acid sequence: CASSQEAGGLYEQYF. Together with reference TRBV14 and TRBJ2-7, the CDR3 gives the full variable domain: EAGVTQFPSHSVIEKGQTVTLRCDPISGHDNLYWYRRVMGKEIKFLLHFVKESKQDESGMPNNRFLAERTGGTYSTLKVQPAELEDSGVYFCASSQEAGGLYEQYFGPGTRLTVT.